The present entry profiles one T cell receptor beta chain with its context. The entry originates in a study of T cell responses to AZD1222 COVID-19 vaccine. Profiling relied on immunoSEQ multiplex PCR, and the TCRdb table lists in-frame clones only, not all of them. The repertoire includes more than 90,000 clones, 88% of them detected once, and 16% sits in the top ten. Germline CDR1 and CDR2: SNHLY and FYNNEI. V lost 5 bases, J lost 1 base, and 9 bases lay in between. The CDR3 runs to 14 residues. The source is an adult who received the AZD1222 COVID-19 vaccine. Sequenced material: peripheral blood, taken 28 days after the second AZD1222 dose. This sequence joins TRBV2 and TRBJ2-1; the D gene is possibly TRBD2 (6 bases). The DNA of the CDR3 is TGTGCCAGCAGTATAGCGGAGTCCTACAATGAGCAGTTCTTC. Its protein is CASSIAESYNEQFF.